Listed here are 28 T cell receptor beta chains from one sample, sequenced in a study of blood T cell repertoires in COVID-19 (dated by TCRdb to between 2020 and 2021). The method was the immunoSEQ multiplex PCR assay. TCRdb's version of the immuneACCESS table is confined to in-frame rearrangements and falls short of the full clone set. An unresolved V gene accounts for under half of the shortfall where checked; the remainder is of unknown origin. For this sample the table gives about 120,000 clones, of which roughly 90% were detected only once. The ten largest make up about a fifth of the sample. Sequenced sample: peripheral blood. The receptors come from a human donor with acute or convalescent COVID-19. The donor label of this sample is uncertain.

The chain links TRBV10-3 to TRBJ1-4, with 9 bases matching TRBD1. This CDR3 region has 13 residues. Germline assignment: CDR1 ENHRY and CDR2 SYGVKD. The trim removed 10 bases at V and 4 bases at J, leaving 4 bases unmatched. The CDR3 bases are TGTGCCACCACAGGGGGCATTAATGAAAAACTGTTTTTT. Translation: CATTGGINEKLFF.

The rearrangement links TRBV6-2 or TRBV6-3 to TRBJ2-7, with 9 bases aligning to TRBD2. The CDR3 runs 17 residues. With V trimmed by 1 base and J by 3 bases, 10 bases remained unmatched. Germline V gives CDR1 MNHEY, CDR2 SVGEGT. The CDR3 region has the DNA TGTGCCAGCAGTTACTATGGGCTGGGTAGCGGGAGCTACGAGCAGTACTTC. As protein: CASSYYGLGSGSYEQYF.

The rearrangement uses TRBV5-4 and TRBJ1-2; TRBD1 aligns across 10 bases. V was clipped by 2 bases and J by 8 bases; unmatched bases: 6. Germline loops: CDR1 SGHNT, CDR2 YYREEE (reference sequence). The CDR3 extends over 14 amino acids. CDR3 bases: TGTGCCAGCAGCTTCGACAGGGGGCTGCGAGGCTACACCTTC. Encoded protein: CASSFDRGLRGYTF. The full variable domain, rest sourced from reference TRBV5-4 and TRBJ1-2, is ETGVTQSPTHLIKTRGQQVTLRCSSQSGHNTVSWYQQALGQGPQFIFQYYREEENGRGNFPPRFSGLQFPNYSSELNVNALELDDSALYLCASSFDRGLRGYTFGSGTRLTVV.

The J gene is TRBJ2-3, the V gene TRBV18, with 8 bases matching TRBD2. The CDR3 is made up of 17 amino acids. Losses at the gene ends were 4 bases for V and 0 bases for J; bases not matched to a gene: 9. Germline CDR1 is KGHSH and CDR2 is LQKENI. CDR3 coding DNA: TGTGCCAGCTCACAACGGACTAGCTACACTAGCACAGATACGCAGTATTTT. It specifies CASSQRTSYTSTDTQYF.

Ten or more counts support this clone. The gene calls are TRBV2 and TRBJ1-3; the D is unclear. This CDR3 comprises 13 residues. V shed 7 bases and J shed 0 bases, with 7 bases lying between them. Germline V gives CDR1 SNHLY, CDR2 FYNNEI. CDR3 amino acids: CASTSFSGNTIYF. DNA for the CDR3: TGTGCCAGCACGTCTTTCTCTGGAAACACCATATATTTT.

This chain connects TRBV16 to TRBJ2-7; D may be TRBD2 (6 bases). The V end was cut by 4 bases, the J end by 2 bases, with 15 bases between. CDR3 size: 15 residues. Germline V CDR1 and CDR2: KGHSY, FQNENV. The CDR3 protein is CASSPQAGSTYEQYF. CDR3 nucleotide sequence: TGTGCCAGCAGCCCCCAGGCGGGGTCCACCTACGAGCAGTACTTC.

The chain is built from TRBV9 and TRBJ2-1, with D maybe TRBD2 (5 bases). Germline-derived CDR1 and CDR2 are SGDLS and YYNGEE. The CDR3 totals 15 residues. The V gene lost 2 bases and the J gene lost 0 bases, with 9 bases spanning the gap. The CDR3, as DNA: TGTGCCAGCAGCGTGAGCGGATCCTCCTACAATGAGCAGTTCTTC. It encodes CASSVSGSSYNEQFF.

This clone was counted only a few times. The chain carries TRBV9 and TRBJ2-7, with 13 bases matching TRBD2. After removal of 4 bases from V and 7 bases from J, the junction contained 14 bases not matched to a gene. The germline V gene encodes CDR1 SGDLS and CDR2 YYNGEE. This CDR3 is built from 17 residues. CDR3 sequence: CASSPYTGTSGTWEQYF. For the CDR3, the DNA is TGTGCCAGCAGCCCATATACCGGGACTAGCGGGACTTGGGAGCAGTACTTC.

The chain combines TRBV6-1 with TRBJ2-1; D might be TRBD1 (5 bases). The CDR3 runs to 15 residues. Trimming removed 3 bases from V and 8 bases from J, with 17 bases in between. Per germline, CDR1 MNHNS and CDR2 SASEGT. This CDR3 reads CASSDQWQGKHEQFF. The CDR3 region has the DNA TGTGCCAGCAGTGACCAATGGCAGGGCAAGCATGAGCAGTTCTTC.

Only a few counts were recorded for this clone. The V and J genes are TRBV4-1 and TRBJ2-7; 10 nucleotides line up with TRBD2. From germline, CDR1 is MGHRA and CDR2 YSYEKL. This CDR3 contains 13 residues. Trimming at V came to 4 bases and at J to 9 bases, leaving 6 bases not matched to a gene. CDR3: CASSLGTSEAQYF. The CDR3 bases are TGCGCCAGCAGCCTAGGGACTAGCGAGGCGCAGTACTTC.

V and J are TRBV28 and TRBJ1-5; D is unclear. This CDR3 spans 14 amino acids. Germline CDR1 reads MDHEN; CDR2 reads SYDVKM. V was pared by 5 bases and J by 10 bases, with 18 bases between. As DNA, the CDR3 is TGTGCCAGCAGTCTACCCGACGTCCGGGGTCCCCAGCATTTT. It yields the protein CASSLPDVRGPQHF.

The rearrangement links TRBV4-2 to TRBJ1-4; possible D gene TRBD1, 6 bases. CDR3 length: 11 residues. Trimming removed 5 bases from V and 8 bases from J, with 6 bases in between. CDR1 LGHNA and CDR2 YNFKEQ come from the germline V gene. In nucleotides, the CDR3 is TGTGCCAGCAGCAGGGGGGAAAAACTGTTTTTT. Translating it yields CASSRGEKLFF.

The table lists this clone with a few counts. The sample contains more than one DNA sequence encoding this CDR3. This chain connects TRBV30 to TRBJ2-5; the D gene is possibly TRBD1 (5 bases). Germline values: CDR1 GTSNPN, CDR2 SVGIG (reference sequence). CDR3 length equals 13 residues. With 2 bases removed from V and 1 base from J, the gap between germline ends came to 8 bases. CDR3 in DNA: TGTGCCTGGAGTAGGGGCCTCCAAGAGACCCAGTACTTC. Amino acids: CAWSRGLQETQYF.

DNA of the CDR3: TGTGCCAGCAGTGACCCGAACAGGGATGAGCAGTTCTTC. Translating gives CASSDPNRDEQFF. The chain carries TRBV25-1 and TRBJ2-1; TRBD1 is a possible D gene (6 bases). Germline CDR1 MGHDK, CDR2 SYGVNS. The V end lost 3 bases, the J end lost 8 bases, and 11 bases lay between the germline ends. This CDR3 has 13 residues.

The J gene is TRBJ2-5, the V gene TRBV5-1; 7 bases map to TRBD1. Germline V gene data show CDR1 as SGHRS and CDR2 as YFSETQ. This CDR3 has 14 residues. After removal of 2 bases from V and 5 bases from J, the junction contained 6 bases not matched to a gene. The DNA of the CDR3 is TGCGCCAGCAGCTTCTCCGGCAGGGGGGAGACCCAGTACTTC. The encoded protein is CASSFSGRGETQYF.

V gene TRBV11-2 combines with J gene TRBJ2-1; 7 nucleotides agree with TRBD2. J gave up 0 bases and V 7 bases, and 9 bases lay outside the gene matches. This CDR3 has 16 amino acids. CDR1 and CDR2 from the germline V gene are SGHAT and FQNNGV. CDR3 DNA sequence: TGTGCCAGCATAAACATAGCGGGCCGCTCCTACAATGAGCAGTTCTTC. Its protein is CASINIAGRSYNEQFF.

The chain recombines TRBV7-6 with TRBJ1-5; D is ambiguous. The CDR3 runs 15 residues. In germline, CDR1 is SGHVS, CDR2 FNYEAQ. V lost 1 base, J lost 5 bases, and 12 bases lay in between. CDR3 bases: TGTGCCAGCAGCTTAGGAGGGCAGAAACATCAGCCCCAGCATTTT. It is translated as CASSLGGQKHQPQHF.

This chain uses TRBV4-2 with TRBJ2-1, with 7 bases that match TRBD2. The CDR3 has 15 amino acids. Germline values: CDR1 LGHNA, CDR2 YNFKEQ. J was trimmed by 9 bases and V by 1 base; bases with no gene match: 9. In nucleotides, the CDR3 is TGTGCCAGCAGCCAAGGCAGCGGGGTTGGCTTTGAGCAGTTCTTC. Encoded protein: CASSQGSGVGFEQFF.

The chain recombines TRBV19 with TRBJ2-3; 11 nucleotides match TRBD2. The CDR3 has 15 residues. The germline V gene encodes CDR1 LNHDA and CDR2 SQIVND (reference sequence). V lost 3 bases, J lost 4 bases, and 3 bases stayed unmatched. In DNA form, the CDR3 reads TGTGCCAGTAGTATCATGGGACTAGCGGCAGATACGCAGTATTTT. It yields the protein CASSIMGLAADTQYF.

The chain uses TRBV12-3 or TRBV12-4 and TRBJ1-1, with D maybe TRBD1 (6 bases). V lost 5 bases and J lost 4, with 11 bases in between. This CDR3 has 13 residues. CDR3 amino acids: CASSQGFGTEAFF. DNA for the CDR3: TGTGCCAGCAGTCAGGGGTTTGGCACTGAAGCTTTCTTT.

The gene calls are TRBV28 and TRBJ2-3; the match to TRBD1 covers 8 bases. Germline V lookup: CDR1 MDHEN, CDR2 SYDVKM. With 4 bases clipped from V and 7 bases from J, the junction kept 4 bases outside the gene matches. The CDR3 sequence is 13 residues long. For the CDR3, the DNA is TGTGCCAGCAGTTCCCAGGGGGCATATACGCAGTATTTT. Residues: CASSSQGAYTQYF.

The CDR3 coding sequence is TGTGCCAGCAGTGCGGGACTACCCCTCCCCTCTCCCCGAGCTACGCAGTATTTT. It codes for CASSAGLPLPSPRATQYF. This sequence joins TRBV6-1 and TRBJ2-3; TRBD2 agrees at 7 bases. V gave up 4 bases and J gave up 8 bases; unmatched junction bases: 21. This CDR3 region has 18 residues. Germline V gene data show CDR1 as MNHNS and CDR2 as SASEGT.

This clone has just a few counts. The chain uses TRBV15 and TRBJ2-3, with no clear D. Trimming took off 2 bases at V and 1 base at J, with 7 bases between the two ends. CDR3 length: 14 residues. Germline CDR1 and CDR2: LNHNV and YYDKDF (reference sequence). The CDR3 is CATSRTYGTDTQYF. The DNA for the CDR3 is TGTGCCACCAGCAGAACCTACGGCACAGATACGCAGTATTTT.

This chain uses TRBV12-3 or TRBV12-4 with TRBJ2-5; D might be TRBD1 (5 bases). The germline V and J ends were trimmed by 8 bases and 2 bases, with 12 bases remaining between them. The CDR3 loop spans 13 amino acids. The CDR3 protein is CASVRTNQETQYF. DNA of the CDR3: TGTGCCAGCGTAAGGACAAATCAAGAGACCCAGTACTTC.

The chain combines TRBV5-1 with TRBJ2-3; TRBD2 is a possible D gene (5 bases). Germline V gene sequence: CDR1 SGHRS, CDR2 YFSETQ. The ends were cut back, 2 bases at V and 3 bases at J, with 10 bases in the middle. The CDR3 sequence is 14 residues long. The chain's CDR3 is CASSFRLATDTQYF. In DNA, the CDR3 is TGCGCCAGCAGCTTTCGGCTAGCAACAGATACGCAGTATTTT.

The V call is TRBV18, the J call TRBJ2-6; D remains unclear. This CDR3 is built from 16 residues. Germline values: CDR1 KGHSH, CDR2 LQKENI. The ends were cut back, 2 bases at V and 0 bases at J, with 8 bases in the middle. The CDR3 spells CASSPSPVSGANVLTF. CDR3 nucleotide sequence: TGTGCCAGCTCACCATCACCAGTCTCTGGGGCCAACGTCCTGACTTTC.

The chain has TRBV6-2 or TRBV6-3 and TRBJ1-1; D is perhaps TRBD1 (5 bases). The CDR3 is 11 residues long. V gave up 6 bases and J gave up 9 bases, with 11 bases separating them. Germline-derived CDR1 and CDR2 are MNHEY and SVGEGT. CDR3 bases: TGTGCCAGCAGCCCGGGGGGAAAAGCTTTCTTT. Encoded protein: CASSPGGKAFF.

The V gene is TRBV24-1, the J gene TRBJ2-2; 10 bases are a match to TRBD2. This CDR3 region has 17 residues. V trimming: 1 base; J trimming: 2 bases; junction bases outside the gene matches: 3. From germline, CDR1 is KGHDR and CDR2 SFDVKD. The CDR3 spells CATSDLGTSANTGELFF. The CDR3 nucleotides are TGTGCCACCAGTGATTTAGGGACTAGCGCTAACACCGGGGAGCTGTTTTTT.